This TCR beta chain was sequenced for a study of blood T cell repertoires in COVID-19. Study-wide background: Collection of acute and convalescent COVID-19 samples took place in the United States, Italy and Spain.

This study enrolled people aged roughly 18 to 89 from about two dozen US geographic areas. Researchers sorted participants into cohorts using their self-reported clinical history. Germline values: CDR1 SGHRS, CDR2 YFSETQ. After removal of 4 bases from V and 2 bases from J, the junction contained 5 bases not matched to a gene. There are 14 residues in the CDR3. Per the original data handling: Estimation of nucleated cell counts was performed using reference gene primer amplification. Profiling relied on immunoSEQ multiplex PCR, and the TCRdb table lists in-frame clones only, not all of them. V and J calls and clone size come straight from that table; D and trimming were deduced from the DNA. The table shows 390,000 or so clones, with 85% to 90% occurring only once.

The sample consisted of PBMCs or T cells enriched from blood (not recorded which). The clonotype originates from a woman aged 45-59 years who had recovered from COVID-19. V is TRBV5-1 and J is TRBJ2-7; 8 nucleotides align to TRBD1. CDR3 DNA: TGCGCCAGCAGCCTGGACAGGGCGGCCTACGAGCAGTACTTC. It translates to CASSLDRAAYEQYF.